One and the same sample provided the 18 T cell receptor beta chains below, sequenced in a study of blood T cell repertoires in COVID-19. Some clones are missing from TCRdb's copy, which holds only in-frame ones; the method was immunoSEQ multiplex PCR. Of under 350,000 clones listed, under 95% were seen once; the top ten hold 2.6%. Sequences were obtained from PBMCs or T cells enriched from blood (not recorded which). The receptors here all came from a man aged 55 to 69 who had recovered from COVID-19.

The rearrangement links TRBV12-5 to TRBJ1-1; D not certain. Trimming left V 5 bases short and J 5 bases short, with 12 bases between. Germline CDR1 is LGHNT and CDR2 is FRNRAP. This CDR3 is 13 amino acids long. CDR3 sequence: CASGKQRGTEAFF. In nucleotides, the CDR3 is TGTGCTAGTGGTAAACAACGCGGGACTGAAGCTTTCTTT.

The V and J genes are TRBV7-2 and TRBJ2-7; 7 positions agree with TRBD2. The CDR3 sequence is 14 residues long. Unmatched junction bases numbered 4, after V lost 1 base and J lost 4 bases. Germline CDR1 SGHTA, CDR2 FQGNSA. The CDR3 DNA follows: TGTGCCAGCAGCTTAGTGTGGGAGGGGTACGAGCAGTACTTC. Translating it yields CASSLVWEGYEQYF.

V gene TRBV28 combines with J gene TRBJ2-2; weak D call: TRBD1 (6 bases). The CDR3 is 13 residues long. The V end was cut by 5 bases, the J end by 6 bases, with 10 bases between. Germline V CDR1 and CDR2: MDHEN, SYDVKM. CDR3: CASSPTGSGELFF. CDR3 in DNA: TGTGCCAGCAGTCCGACAGGATCCGGGGAGCTGTTTTTT.

V is TRBV6-5 and J is TRBJ2-2, with D uncertain. The length of the CDR3 is 14 residues. Germline V gives CDR1 MNHEY, CDR2 SVGAGI. The ends were cut back, 4 bases at V and 5 bases at J, with 11 bases in the middle. This CDR3 reads CASSSLRVTGELFF. DNA for the CDR3: TGTGCCAGCAGTTCCTTACGGGTTACCGGGGAGCTGTTTTTT.

The chain carries TRBV24-1 and TRBJ2-1; D possibly corresponds to TRBD2 (7 bases). This CDR3 has 15 amino acids. The V gene's germline CDR1 is KGHDR and CDR2 SFDVKD. Trimming left V 9 bases short and J 5 bases short, with 19 bases between. In DNA, the CDR3 is TGTGCCACCGGGAACTCGGGGGGCGGGAACAATGAGCAGTTCTTC. Amino acid sequence: CATGNSGGGNNEQFF.

CDR3 DNA sequence: TGTGCCAGTAGTATAGATACCAGGTGGCGTGTCTATGGCTACACCTTC. It encodes CASSIDTRWRVYGYTF. The chain uses TRBV19 and TRBJ1-2; D not resolved. The CDR3 has 16 amino acids. V lost 0 bases and J lost 4, with 15 bases in between. Germline-derived CDR1 and CDR2 are LNHDA and SQIVND (reference sequence).

This clone was observed a single time. This chain links TRBV18 with TRBJ2-1, with D uncertain. Trimming took off 5 bases at V and 0 bases at J, with 14 bases between the two ends. CDR3 length: 16 residues. Germline V gene lookup returns CDR1 KGHSH and CDR2 LQKENI. The CDR3 DNA sequence: TGTGCCAGCTCATCCAACCCTCCCAGCTCCTACAATGAGCAGTTCTTC. Amino acids: CASSSNPPSSYNEQFF.

The chain couples TRBV29-1 to TRBJ1-2; 7 bases are shared with TRBD1. The CDR3 has 12 residues. CDR1 and CDR2 from the germline V gene are SQVTM and ANQGSEA. With 7 bases clipped from V and 7 bases from J, the junction kept 9 bases outside the gene matches. The CDR3: CSGSPRDSGYTF. The CDR3 DNA sequence: TGCAGCGGATCTCCCCGGGACAGTGGCTACACCTTC.

The DNA of the CDR3 is TGTGCCAGCAGCTTGGCGGGTTACACTGAAGCTTTCTTT. Translated, it gives CASSLAGYTEAFF. The chain recombines TRBV5-5 with TRBJ1-1; the D is unclear. Germline V gene sequence: CDR1 SGHKS, CDR2 YYEKEE (reference sequence). The CDR3 is 13 amino acids. V was pared by 0 bases and J by 3 bases, with 6 bases between.

The V gene is TRBV3-1 (or the pseudogene TRBV3-2), the J gene TRBJ1-4; a possible D gene is TRBD1 (6 bases). Trimming cost V 0 bases and J 8 bases, with 25 bases left between them. Germline V gene sequence: CDR1 LGHDT, CDR2 YNNKEL (reference sequence). The CDR3 covers 19 residues. This CDR3 reads CASSQDRGLCDRQGEKLFF. DNA of the CDR3: TGTGCCAGCAGCCAAGATCGCGGGTTGTGTGACAGGCAGGGGGAAAAACTGTTTTTT.

The chain combines TRBV27 with TRBJ2-7; 11 nucleotides align to TRBD1. The CDR3 contains 14 residues. V shed 3 bases, J shed 6 bases, and the junction held 4 bases outside the gene matches. Germline V CDR1 and CDR2: MNHEY, SMNVEV (reference sequence). This CDR3 is CASSFGDRGFEQYF. The CDR3 DNA reads TGTGCCAGCAGTTTTGGGGACAGGGGGTTCGAGCAGTACTTC.

V is TRBV18 and J is TRBJ2-1; D remains unclear. Germline lookup yields CDR1 KGHSH and CDR2 LQKENI. The CDR3 is 12 residues long. V dropped 4 bases and J dropped 5 bases, with 6 bases sitting between them. The CDR3 here is CASSRQDNEQFF. In nucleotides, the CDR3 is TGTGCCAGCTCACGCCAGGACAATGAGCAGTTCTTC.

This clone was picked up one time. The V call is TRBV27, the J call TRBJ2-3; 8 positions match TRBD2. The germline CDR1 and CDR2 sequences are MNHEY and SMNVEV (reference sequence). Trimming cost V 6 bases and J 4 bases; bases outside gene matches: 9. The CDR3 totals 15 residues. CDR3 DNA sequence: TGTGCCAGCAGAACCCATCGGGGGGGCGCAGATACGCAGTATTTT. The encoded protein is CASRTHRGGADTQYF.

The J gene is TRBJ1-1, the V gene TRBV7-9; 7 nucleotides line up with TRBD1. The germline V gene has CDR1 SEHNR and CDR2 FQNEAQ (reference sequence). With 6 bases clipped from V and 6 bases from J, the junction kept 7 bases outside the gene matches. This CDR3 contains 13 residues. The CDR3 nucleotides read TGTGCCAGCAGTACCGGGACAGCCCCTGAAGCTTTCTTT. This translates into CASSTGTAPEAFF. Combining the CDR3 with reference TRBV7-9 and TRBJ1-1 gives the whole variable domain DTGVSQNPRHKITKRGQNVTFRCDPISEHNRLYWYRQTLGQGPEFLTYFQNEAQLEKSRLLSDRFSAERPKGSFSTLEIQRTEQGDSAMYLCASSTGTAPEAFFGQGTRLTVV.

The rearrangement uses TRBV5-4 and TRBJ2-1; 8 bases fit TRBD2. V lost 4 bases and J lost 4; bases outside the gene matches: 7. The CDR3 loop spans 15 amino acids. The germline gives CDR1 SGHNT, CDR2 YYREEE (reference sequence). CDR3 nucleotide sequence: TGTGCCAGCAGCCCGGGATCGGGGGGGTACAATGAGCAGTTCTTC. Amino acids: CASSPGSGGYNEQFF.

The chain is built from TRBV6-5 and TRBJ1-6, with D tentatively TRBD1 (5 bases). V was clipped by 7 bases and J by 14 bases, with 24 bases between them. CDR3 length: 15 amino acids. Germline V CDR1 and CDR2: MNHEY, SVGAGI. The CDR3 DNA reads as TGTGCCAGCACCGCCACTGGAACCGGGAGCAGGGCCCTCCACTTT. Translation: CASTATGTGSRALHF.

The chain recombines TRBV10-3 with TRBJ2-7; 12 nucleotides line up with TRBD1. Looked up from germline, CDR1 is ENHRY and CDR2 is SYGVKD. The CDR3 has 16 amino acids. V lost 6 bases, J lost 3 bases, and 9 bases stayed unmatched. The CDR3, as DNA: TGTGCCATCAGGCCGGGACAGGGGGCGGAGGGCTACGAGCAGTACTTC. Translating it yields CAIRPGQGAEGYEQYF.

This chain links TRBV14 with TRBJ1-1; D remains ambiguous. V gave up 0 bases and J gave up 11 bases, with 16 bases separating them. Germline loops: CDR1 SGHDN, CDR2 FVKESK. This CDR3 comprises 14 residues. In DNA form, the CDR3 reads TGTGCCAGCAGCCAAGATCTCTCGAGAGGTCCGGCTTTCTTT. As protein: CASSQDLSRGPAFF. Together with reference TRBV14 and TRBJ1-1, the CDR3 gives the full variable domain: EAGVTQFPSHSVIEKGQTVTLRCDPISGHDNLYWYRRVMGKEIKFLLHFVKESKQDESGMPNNRFLAERTGGTYSTLKVQPAELEDSGVYFCASSQDLSRGPAFFGQGTRLTVV.